A selection of T cell receptor beta chains follows, all from one sample in a study of Ad26.COV2.S vaccination and SARS-CoV-2 variants. The assay was immunoSEQ multiplex PCR, and TCRdb's table has in-frame clones only and misses some. The sample has under 550,000 clones, around 89% seen once. The sample consisted of peripheral blood, taken in a trial of Ad26.COV2.S vaccine versus placebo. The receptors stem from a person aged 18 to 59 who received the Ad26.COV2.S COVID-19 vaccine or a placebo. Each CDR3 is given with its conserved first and last residue. Fields, in order: clone size, D gene, J gene, V gene, CDR3 protein, CDR3 DNA. The D gene is left open where the match is weak. Not all rows give a size; the values are once, few, many and, for expanded clones, a class.

clone size: NA
D gene: NA
J gene: TRBJ2-7
V gene: TRBV6-2/TRBV6-3
CDR3 protein: CASSLEEGAYEQYF
CDR3 DNA: TGTGCCAGCAGTTTGGAAGAAGGTGCGTACGAGCAGTACTTC

clone size: NA
D gene: NA
J gene: TRBJ1-5
V gene: TRBV24-1
CDR3 protein: CATSVLRSNQPQHF
CDR3 DNA: TGTGCCACCAGTGTCCTCCGCTCGAATCAGCCCCAGCATTTT

clone size: NA
D gene: TRBD2
J gene: TRBJ2-1
V gene: TRBV5-6
CDR3 protein: CASSWALAGGSHSYNEQFF
CDR3 DNA: TGTGCCAGCAGCTGGGCACTAGCGGGGGGGTCGCACTCCTACAATGAGCAGTTCTTC

clone size: NA
D gene: NA
J gene: TRBJ1-1
V gene: TRBV28
CDR3 protein: CASSFDRQEAFF
CDR3 DNA: TGTGCCAGCAGTTTTGACAGACAAGAAGCTTTCTTT

clone size: once
D gene: TRBD1
J gene: TRBJ2-1
V gene: TRBV14
CDR3 protein: CASSPGGFYNEQFF
CDR3 DNA: TGTGCCAGCAGCCCAGGGGGCTTCTACAATGAGCAGTTCTTC

clone size: NA
D gene: TRBD2
J gene: TRBJ2-3
V gene: TRBV5-4
CDR3 protein: CASTRGTSGAFRGDTQYF
CDR3 DNA: TGTGCCAGCACCCGAGGGACTAGCGGGGCTTTTCGGGGGGATACGCAGTATTTT

clone size: NA
D gene: NA
J gene: TRBJ1-1
V gene: TRBV30
CDR3 protein: CAWSRDGNTEAFF
CDR3 DNA: TGTGCCTGGAGTAGGGACGGGAACACTGAAGCTTTCTTT

clone size: few
D gene: TRBD1
J gene: TRBJ1-2
V gene: TRBV29-1
CDR3 protein: CSVETDRGLGGYTF
CDR3 DNA: TGCAGCGTTGAAACGGACAGGGGGCTTGGTGGCTACACCTTC

clone size: NA
D gene: TRBD1
J gene: TRBJ2-1
V gene: TRBV7-8
CDR3 protein: CASSFSGTGLIPSYNEQFF
CDR3 DNA: TGTGCCAGCAGCTTTTCCGGGACAGGCCTTATCCCCTCCTACAATGAGCAGTTCTTC

clone size: NA
D gene: NA
J gene: TRBJ2-5
V gene: TRBV19
CDR3 protein: CASSIRGDTGETQYF
CDR3 DNA: TGTGCCAGTAGTATCAGGGGGGATACGGGAGAGACCCAGTACTTC

clone size: NA
D gene: TRBD1
J gene: TRBJ1-5
V gene: TRBV19
CDR3 protein: CASTPPGQQNLNQPQHF
CDR3 DNA: TGTGCCAGTACCCCCCCGGGACAGCAGAATCTCAATCAGCCCCAGCATTTT

clone size: NA
D gene: NA
J gene: TRBJ2-7
V gene: TRBV6-5
CDR3 protein: CASSYSNPGEAYEQYF
CDR3 DNA: TGTGCCAGCAGTTACTCGAATCCAGGAGAGGCCTACGAGCAGTACTTC

clone size: NA
D gene: TRBD1
J gene: TRBJ2-7
V gene: TRBV28
CDR3 protein: CASSLWGQGRNEQYF
CDR3 DNA: TGTGCCAGCAGTTTATGGGGACAGGGTAGAAACGAGCAGTACTTC

clone size: NA
D gene: NA
J gene: TRBJ1-2
V gene: TRBV6-6
CDR3 protein: CASSYSRNEGYTF
CDR3 DNA: TGTGCCAGCAGTTACTCCCGTAATGAGGGCTACACCTTC

clone size: once
D gene: NA
J gene: TRBJ1-5
V gene: TRBV19
CDR3 protein: CASSMGGNQPQHF
CDR3 DNA: TGTGCCAGTAGTATGGGAGGCAATCAGCCCCAGCATTTT

clone size: once
D gene: NA
J gene: TRBJ1-3
V gene: TRBV14
CDR3 protein: CASSEGVWTGNTIYF
CDR3 DNA: TGTGCCAGCAGTGAGGGGGTTTGGACTGGAAACACCATATATTTT

clone size: NA
D gene: NA
J gene: TRBJ1-4
V gene: TRBV12-3/TRBV12-4
CDR3 protein: CASSTRGGEKLFF
CDR3 DNA: TGTGCCAGCAGTACTAGGGGTGGCGAAAAACTGTTTTTT

clone size: NA
D gene: NA
J gene: TRBJ2-1
V gene: TRBV18
CDR3 protein: CASSPWRNEQFF
CDR3 DNA: TGTGCCAGCTCACCATGGAGGAATGAGCAGTTCTTC

clone size: NA
D gene: NA
J gene: TRBJ1-5
V gene: TRBV29-1
CDR3 protein: CSAGGFDQPQHF
CDR3 DNA: TGCAGCGCTGGGGGATTCGATCAGCCCCAGCATTTT

clone size: NA
D gene: NA
J gene: TRBJ1-1
V gene: TRBV2
CDR3 protein: CASSEINTEAFF
CDR3 DNA: TGTGCCAGCAGTGAGATAAACACTGAAGCTTTCTTT

clone size: NA
D gene: NA
J gene: TRBJ2-4
V gene: TRBV10-2
CDR3 protein: CASSEGRGYIQYF
CDR3 DNA: TGCGCCAGCAGTGAAGGCAGGGGCTACATTCAGTACTTC

clone size: NA
D gene: NA
J gene: TRBJ2-1
V gene: TRBV4-3
CDR3 protein: CASSQEASPFRYNEQFF
CDR3 DNA: TGCGCCAGCAGCCAAGAGGCCAGCCCGTTTCGGTACAATGAGCAGTTCTTC

clone size: NA
D gene: TRBD1
J gene: TRBJ2-3
V gene: TRBV6-6
CDR3 protein: CASSRLPPKGTGRGSTDTQYF
CDR3 DNA: TGTGCCAGCAGTCGGCTGCCGCCGAAAGGGACAGGGCGAGGGAGCACAGATACGCAGTATTTT

clone size: NA
D gene: NA
J gene: TRBJ2-1
V gene: TRBV12-3/TRBV12-4
CDR3 protein: CASRTQGNEQFF
CDR3 DNA: TGTGCCAGCAGAACGCAGGGCAATGAGCAGTTCTTC

clone size: NA
D gene: NA
J gene: TRBJ2-7
V gene: TRBV7-8
CDR3 protein: CASSPSGYEQYF
CDR3 DNA: TGTGCCAGCAGCCCGTCTGGGTACGAGCAGTACTTC

clone size: NA
D gene: NA
J gene: TRBJ2-2
V gene: TRBV9
CDR3 protein: CASSALPGSGELFF
CDR3 DNA: TGTGCCAGCAGCGCCCTACCAGGGAGCGGGGAGCTGTTTTTT

clone size: NA
D gene: TRBD1
J gene: TRBJ1-2
V gene: TRBV19
CDR3 protein: CASSSSPGTGNGYTF
CDR3 DNA: TGTGCCAGTAGTTCCAGTCCCGGGACAGGGAATGGCTACACCTTC

clone size: NA
D gene: TRBD1
J gene: TRBJ2-4
V gene: TRBV28
CDR3 protein: CASSTFGQGGYF
CDR3 DNA: TGTGCCAGCAGTACCTTCGGACAGGGGGGCTACTTC

clone size: once
D gene: NA
J gene: TRBJ1-3
V gene: TRBV6-6
CDR3 protein: CASSYETGRTGNTIYF
CDR3 DNA: TGTGCCAGCAGTTACGAGACAGGCAGGACAGGAAACACCATATATTTT

clone size: NA
D gene: NA
J gene: TRBJ2-1
V gene: TRBV19
CDR3 protein: CASSPLLDYSYNEQFF
CDR3 DNA: TGTGCCAGTAGTCCGCTTTTGGACTACTCCTACAATGAGCAGTTCTTC

clone size: NA
D gene: TRBD2
J gene: TRBJ2-7
V gene: TRBV4-1
CDR3 protein: CASSQAGGTPTYEQYF
CDR3 DNA: TGCGCCAGCAGCCAGGCCGGGGGGACGCCGACCTACGAGCAGTACTTC

clone size: NA
D gene: NA
J gene: TRBJ1-6
V gene: TRBV2
CDR3 protein: CASSENSFHSPLHF
CDR3 DNA: TGTGCCAGCAGTGAAAACAGCTTTCATTCACCCCTCCACTTT

clone size: NA
D gene: NA
J gene: TRBJ2-7
V gene: TRBV3-1/TRBV3-2
CDR3 protein: CASSQTRERNEQYF
CDR3 DNA: TGTGCCAGCAGCCAAACCCGCGAGAGGAACGAGCAGTACTTC

clone size: NA
D gene: NA
J gene: TRBJ1-2
V gene: TRBV5-1
CDR3 protein: CASSETTGLYGYTF
CDR3 DNA: TGCGCCAGCAGCGAAACGACGGGCCTCTATGGCTACACCTTC

clone size: NA
D gene: TRBD2
J gene: TRBJ2-3
V gene: TRBV2
CDR3 protein: CASKRSSGGATDTQYF
CDR3 DNA: TGTGCCAGCAAACGGTCCAGCGGGGGGGCTACAGATACGCAGTATTTT

clone size: NA
D gene: TRBD1
J gene: TRBJ1-6
V gene: TRBV4-3
CDR3 protein: CASSQEVQGALDSPLHF
CDR3 DNA: TGCGCCAGCAGCCAAGAAGTGCAGGGGGCTTTGGATTCACCCCTCCACTTT

clone size: NA
D gene: NA
J gene: TRBJ1-3
V gene: TRBV5-1
CDR3 protein: CASSLVAGSPSGNTIYF
CDR3 DNA: TGCGCCAGCAGCTTGGTTGCGGGTAGTCCTTCTGGAAACACCATATATTTT

clone size: NA
D gene: TRBD1
J gene: TRBJ2-1
V gene: TRBV6-6
CDR3 protein: CASNRGQGSSYNEQFF
CDR3 DNA: TGTGCCAGCAACCGCGGACAGGGTTCATCCTACAATGAGCAGTTCTTC

clone size: NA
D gene: TRBD2
J gene: TRBJ2-1
V gene: TRBV7-3
CDR3 protein: CASSPDGGAASEQFF
CDR3 DNA: TGTGCCAGCAGCCCAGACGGGGGGGCAGCGAGTGAGCAGTTCTTC